Detailed here is one TCR beta chain. This entry is derived from a study of blood T cell repertoires in COVID-19. Clones were read by immunoSEQ multiplex PCR, and TCRdb kept only the in-frame ones, dropping some. The table includes about 62,000 clones, roughly nine tenths detected once. Sequencing used peripheral blood. This sequence was found in a woman aged 55-69 years with COVID-19, enrolled during active disease.

The CDR3 loop is CASSIPPDRDWVGELFF. In DNA form, the CDR3 reads TGTGCCAGTAGTATACCCCCCGACAGGGATTGGGTCGGGGAGCTGTTTTTT. The chain couples TRBV19 to TRBJ2-2; 7 nucleotides agree with TRBD1. Germline-derived CDR1 and CDR2 are LNHDA and SQIVND (reference sequence). J was trimmed by 7 bases and V by 2 bases; bases with no gene match: 13. This CDR3 is 17 amino acids long.